The entry below describes one T cell receptor (beta chain). This sample is drawn from a study of CD8+ T cells in alopecia areata. As the sequencing template, cDNA was produced by extracting RNA and reverse transcribing it. TCRdb's copy holds only in-frame clones and misses some; the assay was immunoSEQ multiplex PCR. The table includes some 120,000 clones, around 60% detected once. The receptor was derived from a human donor with alopecia areata. The source was CD4+ T cells sorted from blood, collected at week 0.

DNA of the CDR3: TGTGCCAGCAGTTTCCAACGGGGAACGAACACTGAAGCTTTCTTT. Its protein product is CASSFQRGTNTEAFF. The genes are TRBV27 and TRBJ1-1; D ambiguous. Germline V gene lookup returns CDR1 MNHEY and CDR2 SMNVEV (reference sequence). This CDR3 spans 15 amino acids. V was trimmed by 3 bases and J by 1 base, leaving 12 bases between them.